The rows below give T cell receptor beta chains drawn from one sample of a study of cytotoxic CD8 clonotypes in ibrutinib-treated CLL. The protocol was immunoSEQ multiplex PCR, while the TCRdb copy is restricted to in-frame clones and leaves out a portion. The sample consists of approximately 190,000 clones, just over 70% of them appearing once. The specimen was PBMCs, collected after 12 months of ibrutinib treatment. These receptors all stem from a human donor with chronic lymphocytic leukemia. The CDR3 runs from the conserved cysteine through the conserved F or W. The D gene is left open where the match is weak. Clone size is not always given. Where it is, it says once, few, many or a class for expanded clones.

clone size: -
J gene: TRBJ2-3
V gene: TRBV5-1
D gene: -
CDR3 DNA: TGCGCCAGCAGCTTGGTAGGACTAAGAAACACAGATACGCAGTATTTT
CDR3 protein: CASSLVGLRNTDTQYF

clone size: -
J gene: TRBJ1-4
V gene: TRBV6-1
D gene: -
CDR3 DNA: TGTGCCAGCAGTGATAGGGTCAAGGAATATAATGAAAAACTGTTTTTT
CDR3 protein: CASSDRVKEYNEKLFF

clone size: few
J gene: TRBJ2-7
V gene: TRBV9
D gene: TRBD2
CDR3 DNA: TGTGCCAGCACCCCGGGACTAGCGGGAGAAGAGCAGTACTTC
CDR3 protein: CASTPGLAGEEQYF

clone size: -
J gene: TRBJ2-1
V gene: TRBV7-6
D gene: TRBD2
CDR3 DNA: TGTGCCAGCAGCTTGAGGGAGGGCAATGAGCAGTTCTTC
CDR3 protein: CASSLREGNEQFF

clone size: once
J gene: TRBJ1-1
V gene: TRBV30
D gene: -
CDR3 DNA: TGTGCCTGGAATGATGCGGGGGGCCTGTCCACTGAAGCTTTCTTT
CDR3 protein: CAWNDAGGLSTEAFF

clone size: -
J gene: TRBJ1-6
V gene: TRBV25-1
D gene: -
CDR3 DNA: TGTGCCAGCAGTGAGGGAGGCAGGGGCGGAAATTCACCCCTCCACTTT
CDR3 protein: CASSEGGRGGNSPLHF

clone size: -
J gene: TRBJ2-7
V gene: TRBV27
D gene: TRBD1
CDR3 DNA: TGTGCCAGCAGAGGGGACAGCGAGCAGTACTTC
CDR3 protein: CASRGDSEQYF

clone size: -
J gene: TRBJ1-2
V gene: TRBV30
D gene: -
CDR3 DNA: TGTGCCTGGAGTGCGGTAGCAAGCCAGGGCTACACCTTC
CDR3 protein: CAWSAVASQGYTF

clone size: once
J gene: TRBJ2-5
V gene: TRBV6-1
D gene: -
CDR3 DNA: TGTGCCAGCAGTACCCTTTCGCGGGAGACCCAGTACTTC
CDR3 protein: CASSTLSRETQYF

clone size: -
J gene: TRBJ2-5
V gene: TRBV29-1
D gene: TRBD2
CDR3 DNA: TGCAGCGTTAGGGGCGGGAGGTATCAAGAGACCCAGTACTTC
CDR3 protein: CSVRGGRYQETQYF

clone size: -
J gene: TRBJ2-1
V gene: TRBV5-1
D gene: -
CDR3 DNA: TGCGCCAGCAGCTTGACCGGACTCTACAATGAGCAGTTCTTC
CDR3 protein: CASSLTGLYNEQFF

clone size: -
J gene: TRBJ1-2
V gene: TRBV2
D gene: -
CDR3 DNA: TGTGCCAGCAGTGCGCAAGCTGGAGGCTACACCTTC
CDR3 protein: CASSAQAGGYTF

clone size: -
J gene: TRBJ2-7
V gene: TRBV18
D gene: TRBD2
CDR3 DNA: TGTGCCAGCTCACCCCCCACTAGCGGGAGTCCGTACGAGCAGTACTTC
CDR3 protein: CASSPPTSGSPYEQYF

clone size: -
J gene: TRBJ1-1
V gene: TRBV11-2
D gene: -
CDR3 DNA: TGTGCCAGCAGCCCCCGAACCGGGGGAGCCGGGGGAGCTTTCTTT
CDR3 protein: CASSPRTGGAGGAFF

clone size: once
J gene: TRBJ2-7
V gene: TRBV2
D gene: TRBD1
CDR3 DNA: TGTGCCAGCAGCCAAGACAGGGCCCATGGCGAGCAGTACTTC
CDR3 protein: CASSQDRAHGEQYF

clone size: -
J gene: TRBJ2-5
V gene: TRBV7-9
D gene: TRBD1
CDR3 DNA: TGTGCCAGCAGCGCGGACAGGGAGAGGGAGACCCAGTACTTC
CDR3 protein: CASSADRERETQYF

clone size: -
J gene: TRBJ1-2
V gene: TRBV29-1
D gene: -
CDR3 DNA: TGCAGCGTTGAGACCTATTTAGGCTACACCTTC
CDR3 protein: CSVETYLGYTF

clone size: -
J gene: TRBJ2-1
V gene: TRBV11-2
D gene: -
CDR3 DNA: TGTGCCAGCAGCCCAGGTCGCCCGGGGGAGCAGTTCTTC
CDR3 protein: CASSPGRPGEQFF

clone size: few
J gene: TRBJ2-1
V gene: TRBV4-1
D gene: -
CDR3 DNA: TGCGCCAGCAGCCAAGTAGGAGGGGGTGGCAATGAGCAGTTCTTC
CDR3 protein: CASSQVGGGGNEQFF

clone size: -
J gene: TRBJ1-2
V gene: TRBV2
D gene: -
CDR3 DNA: TGTGCCAGCACAAGGACAGAAAGAATTTTTTATGGCTACACCTTC
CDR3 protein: CASTRTERIFYGYTF

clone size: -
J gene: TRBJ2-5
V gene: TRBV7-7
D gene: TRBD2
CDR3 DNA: TGTGCTAGCAGCTTAACTCGGCTAGCGGGACGCCAGTACTTC
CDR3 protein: CASSLTRLAGRQYF

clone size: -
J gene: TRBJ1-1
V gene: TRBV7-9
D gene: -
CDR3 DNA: TGTGCCAGCAGCTTATCTAACACTGAAGCTTTCTTT
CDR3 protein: CASSLSNTEAFF

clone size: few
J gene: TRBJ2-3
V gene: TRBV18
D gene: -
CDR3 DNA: TGTGCCAGCTCATCGGGCCTTACAGATACGCAGTATTTT
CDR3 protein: CASSSGLTDTQYF

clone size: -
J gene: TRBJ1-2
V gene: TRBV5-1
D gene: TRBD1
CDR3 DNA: TGCGCCAGCAGCGAGACAGGGGGCAACTATGGCTACACCTTC
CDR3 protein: CASSETGGNYGYTF

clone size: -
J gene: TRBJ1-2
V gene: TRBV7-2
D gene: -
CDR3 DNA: TGTGCCAGCAGCTTAGGCGGATACTATGGCTACACCTTC
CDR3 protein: CASSLGGYYGYTF

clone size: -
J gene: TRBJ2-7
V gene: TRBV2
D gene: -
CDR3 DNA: TGTGCCAGCAGGGGCAGCACTTCTAGCTACGAGCAGTACTTC
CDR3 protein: CASRGSTSSYEQYF

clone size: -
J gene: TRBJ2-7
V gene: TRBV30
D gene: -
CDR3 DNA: TGTGCCTGGAGTGGGTGGCAGGGGTTACAGTACTTC
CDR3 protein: CAWSGWQGLQYF

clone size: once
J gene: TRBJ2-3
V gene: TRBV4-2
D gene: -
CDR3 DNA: TGTGCCAGCAGCCAGGTCGGGGCGGAGGGCACAGATACGCAGTATTTT
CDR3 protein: CASSQVGAEGTDTQYF

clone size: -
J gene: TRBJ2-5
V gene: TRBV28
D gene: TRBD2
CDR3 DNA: TGTGCCAGCAGTCCGCCCCGCACTAGCGGGTGGGAGACCCAGTACTTC
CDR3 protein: CASSPPRTSGWETQYF